The 30 T cell receptor beta chains below were found in one sample sequenced in a study of blood T cell repertoires in COVID-19. Some clones are missing from TCRdb's copy, which holds only in-frame ones; the method was immunoSEQ multiplex PCR. The table includes 180,000 or so clones, about nine tenths detected once. Specimen: peripheral blood. The source is a man aged 65 to 85 with acute or convalescent COVID-19.

V gene TRBV15 combines with J gene TRBJ2-1; tentatively, D is TRBD2 (6 bases). The CDR3 spans 17 residues. Germline loops: CDR1 LNHNV, CDR2 YYDKDF (reference sequence). Trimming shortened V by 0 bases and J by 6 bases, and 18 bases separated the two germline ends. For the CDR3, the DNA is TGTGCCACCAGCAGAGACCCTTGGCGGGACGAGGTCAATGAGCAGTTCTTC. Amino acids: CATSRDPWRDEVNEQFF.

The chain is built from TRBV19 and TRBJ2-7; TRBD2 matches 8 bases. The CDR3 extends over 15 amino acids. Trimming took 5 bases from V and 5 from J; bases not matched to a gene: 11. The germline V gene encodes CDR1 LNHDA and CDR2 SQIVND (reference sequence). CDR3: CASSGTGTRLNEQYF. The CDR3, as DNA: TGTGCCAGTAGTGGGACCGGGACTAGACTCAACGAGCAGTACTTC.

The chain combines TRBV28 with TRBJ1-5; D not certain. The CDR3 is made up of 16 amino acids. V lost 6 bases and J lost 3, with 18 bases in between. CDR1 and CDR2 (germline): MDHEN, SYDVKM. The CDR3 nucleotides read TGTGCCAGCAGCTCCTATTACCCCCCCTTCAATCAGCCCCAGCATTTT. The encoded protein is CASSSYYPPFNQPQHF.

The V gene is TRBV3-1 (or the pseudogene TRBV3-2), the J gene TRBJ2-2; 10 positions match TRBD1. Germline trimming cut 3 bases from V and 9 bases from J; bases unmatched to any gene: 4. Germline V gene lookup returns CDR1 LGHDT and CDR2 YNNKEL (reference sequence). The CDR3 length is 14 residues. CDR3 sequence reads: CASSQRDRGWELFF. CDR3 DNA: TGTGCCAGCAGCCAGAGGGACAGGGGCTGGGAGCTGTTTTTT.

The chain uses TRBV10-3 and TRBJ2-7, with 8 bases matching TRBD1. V dropped 5 bases and J dropped 3; count of bases not matched to a gene: 6. The CDR3 runs 14 residues. Germline V gives CDR1 ENHRY, CDR2 SYGVKD. CDR3 amino acids: CAISPGGVLYEQYF. For the CDR3, the DNA is TGTGCCATCAGTCCAGGGGGCGTTCTCTACGAGCAGTACTTC.

This rearrangement joins TRBV3-1 (or the pseudogene TRBV3-2) to TRBJ2-7; 8 nucleotides match TRBD1. In germline, CDR1 is LGHDT, CDR2 YNNKEL (reference sequence). V shed 4 bases and J 6 bases; nucleotides not matched to a gene: 8. The CDR3 length is 14 residues. CDR3 sequence reads: CASSPRGRAVEQYF. The CDR3 DNA reads as TGTGCCAGCAGCCCCAGGGGGCGCGCCGTCGAGCAGTACTTC.

In its sample, this clone was seen once. The chain joins TRBV7-3 to TRBJ1-2; 9 bases are shared with TRBD1. The CDR3 covers 15 residues. The germline V gene has CDR1 SGHTA and CDR2 FQGTGA. V was clipped by 5 bases and J by 3 bases; unmatched bases: 7. DNA for the CDR3: TGTGCCAGCAGCCCAACAGGGGGCGCGGACTATGGCTACACCTTC. It translates to CASSPTGGADYGYTF.

The CDR3 here is CASSDISSSGNTIYF. DNA of the CDR3: TGTGCCAGTTCCGATATCTCTAGCTCTGGAAACACCATATATTTT. The gene calls are TRBV9 and TRBJ1-3, with D unclear. There are 15 residues in the CDR3. Trimming left V 8 bases short and J 0 bases short, with 15 bases between. Germline-derived CDR1 and CDR2 are SGDLS and YYNGEE.

The chain joins TRBV28 to TRBJ1-3, with TRBD1 as a possible D gene (6 bases). This CDR3 is 15 amino acids long. Germline V lookup: CDR1 MDHEN, CDR2 SYDVKM. V dropped 5 bases and J dropped 0 bases, with 11 bases sitting between them. The CDR3, as DNA: TGTGCCAGCAGTCCCGGACAGTTCTCTGGAAACACCATATATTTT. Translation: CASSPGQFSGNTIYF. The whole variable domain, filled in from reference TRBV28 and TRBJ1-3, reads DVKVTQSSRYLVKRTGEKVFLECVQDMDHENMFWYRQDPGLGLRLIYFSYDVKMKEKGDIPEGYSVSREKKERFSLILESASTNQTSMYLCASSPGQFSGNTIYFGEGSWLTVV.

The genes are TRBV7-2 and TRBJ2-7, with D maybe TRBD1 (6 bases). V shed 6 bases and J shed 6 bases, with 21 bases lying between them. CDR1 SGHTA and CDR2 FQGNSA come from the germline V gene. This CDR3 region has 15 residues. In DNA form, the CDR3 reads TGTGCCAGCAGGGTTCAGGGGTCCCCGTGGGGCGAGCAGTACTTC. Translating gives CASRVQGSPWGEQYF.

The rearrangement uses TRBV28 and TRBJ2-5; D perhaps matches TRBD2 (7 bases). This CDR3 spans 17 amino acids. Trimming pared 2 bases from V and 4 bases from J, leaving 20 bases between. Looked up from germline, CDR1 is MDHEN and CDR2 is SYDVKM. Written as DNA, the CDR3 is TGTGCCAGCAGTTTAATTGTAGGGGGGGCGGTGACAGAGACCCAGTACTTC. Its protein is CASSLIVGGAVTETQYF.

The CDR3 sequence is CASSRDRGTEAFF. Written as DNA, the CDR3 is TGTGCCAGCAGCCGAGACAGGGGAACTGAAGCTTTCTTT. The rearrangement joins TRBV7-2 to TRBJ1-1; 8 nucleotides agree with TRBD1. CDR1 and CDR2 (germline): SGHTA, FQGNSA. This CDR3 is built from 13 residues. V trimming: 5 bases; J trimming: 5 bases; junction bases outside the gene matches: 4.

This chain connects TRBV10-3 to TRBJ2-7, with D perhaps TRBD1 (6 bases). The V and J ends lost 4 bases and 7 bases respectively, with 11 bases between them. CDR3 length equals 12 residues. Germline CDR1 and CDR2: ENHRY and SYGVKD. DNA for the CDR3: TGTGCCATCAGTGCCGGACAGCGAGAGCAGTACTTC. Protein product: CAISAGQREQYF.

V gene TRBV6-5 combines with J gene TRBJ2-5; D may be TRBD2 (5 bases). Germline CDR1 and CDR2: MNHEY and SVGAGI. V was clipped by 7 bases and J by 2 bases, with 11 bases between them. The length of the CDR3 is 13 residues. Here the CDR3 DNA reads TGTGCCAGCAAGGCGGGTTCTCAAGAGACCCAGTACTTC. Translation gives CASKAGSQETQYF.

In its sample, this clone was seen a few times. The rearrangement links TRBV28 to TRBJ2-3; 10 positions match TRBD2. The CDR3 runs to 17 residues. V trimming: 5 bases; J trimming: 6 bases; junction bases outside the gene matches: 14. Germline V gives CDR1 MDHEN, CDR2 SYDVKM. The CDR3 here is CASSRTSGGGVPDTQYF. The CDR3 bases are TGTGCCAGCAGTCGGACTAGCGGAGGCGGGGTTCCCGATACGCAGTATTTT.

This clone appeared once. The chain carries TRBV7-8 and TRBJ1-4, with 7 bases identical to TRBD1. This CDR3 is 16 amino acids long. The J segment lost 8 bases and the V segment lost 3 bases, leaving 12 bases of the junction unmatched. Germline V lookup: CDR1 SGHVS, CDR2 FQNEAQ. In DNA, the CDR3 is TGTGCCAGCAGCTTGAGATGGGCCACAGGGGAGGAAAAACTGTTTTTT. Residues: CASSLRWATGEEKLFF.

The gene calls are TRBV12-5 and TRBJ2-1, with 7 bases matching TRBD1. V was pared by 2 bases and J by 6 bases, with 10 bases of the junction left unmatched. This CDR3 has 16 residues. Germline-derived CDR1 and CDR2 are LGHNT and FRNRAP. CDR3 protein: CASGLMTGYRFNEQFF. The CDR3 nucleotides read TGTGCTAGTGGTTTGATGACAGGGTATCGTTTCAATGAGCAGTTCTTC.

Here the CDR3 reads CASSVGTGSPGELFF. CDR3 in DNA: TGTGCCAGCAGTGTTGGGACAGGGTCCCCCGGGGAGCTGTTTTTT. The chain links TRBV28 to TRBJ2-2; 9 bases are shared with TRBD1. The germline V gene encodes CDR1 MDHEN and CDR2 SYDVKM. The CDR3 covers 15 residues. Unmatched junction bases numbered 7, after V lost 5 bases and J lost 6 bases. Full variable domain (outside the CDR3, taken from reference TRBV28 and TRBJ2-2): DVKVTQSSRYLVKRTGEKVFLECVQDMDHENMFWYRQDPGLGLRLIYFSYDVKMKEKGDIPEGYSVSREKKERFSLILESASTNQTSMYLCASSVGTGSPGELFFGEGSRLTVL.

J is TRBJ2-1 and V is TRBV3-1 (or the pseudogene TRBV3-2), with D perhaps matching TRBD2 (5 bases). From germline, CDR1 is LGHDT and CDR2 YNNKEL (reference sequence). This CDR3 comprises 13 residues. Between the trimmed V and J ends, which lost 6 bases and 5 bases, there was a span of 11 bases. CDR3 sequence: CASSGSENNEQFF. The CDR3, as DNA: TGTGCCAGCAGTGGGAGCGAAAACAATGAGCAGTTCTTC.

This sequence joins TRBV7-9 and TRBJ1-1, with D tentatively TRBD1 (5 bases). CDR3 length: 12 residues. The germline V gene encodes CDR1 SEHNR and CDR2 FQNEAQ (reference sequence). Between the trimmed V and J ends, which lost 6 bases and 10 bases, there was a span of 15 bases. The CDR3: CASRLGQLGAFF. The CDR3 DNA reads as TGTGCCAGCAGACTCGGACAACTGGGAGCTTTCTTT.

The V gene is TRBV29-1, the J gene TRBJ1-1; 8 bases match TRBD1. V shed 7 bases, J shed 0 bases, and the junction held 1 base outside the gene matches. CDR1 is SQVTM and CDR2 is ANQGSEA in the germline V gene. CDR3 length: 12 residues. The CDR3 loop is CSGGQVNTEAFF. The DNA of the CDR3 is TGCAGCGGGGGACAGGTGAACACTGAAGCTTTCTTT. The entire variable domain, with the rest obtained from reference TRBV29-1 and TRBJ1-1, is as follows: SAVISQKPSRDICQRGTSLTIQCQVDSQVTMMFWYRQQPGQSLTLIATANQGSEATYESGFVIDKFPISRPNLTFSTLTVSNMSPEDSSIYLCSGGQVNTEAFFGQGTRLTVV.

The rearrangement links TRBV3-1 (or the pseudogene TRBV3-2) to TRBJ1-6; 7 bases are a match to TRBD1. The CDR3 has 14 amino acids. The junction had 7 bases not matched to a gene; V was cut back by 4 bases and J by 10 bases. The germline CDR1 and CDR2 sequences are LGHDT and YNNKEL (reference sequence). DNA for the CDR3: TGTGCCAGCAGCCTCGGACAGGTGGAATCACCCCTCCACTTT. This sequence encodes CASSLGQVESPLHF.

The chain is built from TRBV19 and TRBJ2-7; D is perhaps TRBD2 (6 bases). Germline V gene sequence: CDR1 LNHDA, CDR2 SQIVND (reference sequence). This CDR3 comprises 13 residues. V dropped 6 bases and J dropped 6 bases, with 15 bases sitting between them. CDR3 sequence (DNA): TGTGCCAGTAGCCCAGGGACTTATCTCGAGCAGTACTTC. It encodes CASSPGTYLEQYF.

Comment on this clone: Other nucleotide sequences from this sample produce the same CDR3. This chain joins TRBV5-1 and TRBJ1-4, with 7 nucleotides matching TRBD1. CDR1 is SGHRS and CDR2 is YFSETQ in the germline V gene. This CDR3 region has 15 residues. After removal of 3 bases from V and 4 bases from J, the junction contained 6 bases not matched to a gene. As DNA, the CDR3 is TGCGCCAGCAGCTCAGGACAGGCCGTTAATGAAAAACTGTTTTTT. Its translation: CASSSGQAVNEKLFF.

The CDR3 DNA reads as TGTGCCAGCAACACCCCCCGGGGGGGGTACATTCAGTACTTC. It codes for CASNTPRGGYIQYF. The rearrangement links TRBV2 to TRBJ2-4; 8 bases match TRBD2. The V segment lost 7 bases and the J segment 8 bases; nucleotides outside the gene matches: 10. The CDR3 length is 14 residues. Per germline, CDR1 SNHLY and CDR2 FYNNEI. The full variable domain, rest sourced from reference TRBV2 and TRBJ2-4, is EPEVTQTPSHQVTQMGQEVILRCVPISNHLYFYWYRQILGQKVEFLVSFYNNEISEKSEIFDDQFSVERPDGSNFTLKIRSTKLEDSAMYFCASNTPRGGYIQYFGAGTRLSVL.

The CDR3 coding sequence is TGTGCCTCCTCCCCCTGGGGGGGGGATGGCTACACCTTC. It encodes CASSPWGGDGYTF. The rearrangement joins TRBV30 to TRBJ1-2; perhaps TRBD1 as D (5 bases). This CDR3 has 13 amino acids. CDR1 is GTSNPN, CDR2 SVGIG, per germline (reference sequence). The V and J ends lost 7 bases and 6 bases respectively, with 18 bases between them.

The V and J genes are TRBV9 and TRBJ2-5; 10 bases line up with TRBD1. The junction had 19 bases not matched to a gene; V was cut back by 6 bases and J by 5 bases. The germline V gene encodes CDR1 SGDLS and CDR2 YYNGEE. The CDR3 is 18 residues long. CDR3: CASNTEGDRGLLGETQYF. The CDR3 DNA is TGTGCCAGCAACACCGAGGGGGACAGGGGACTACTCGGGGAGACCCAGTACTTC.

This clone was counted a single time. J is TRBJ2-2 and V is TRBV7-3; maybe TRBD1 (6 bases). V gave up 6 bases and J gave up 7 bases, with 15 bases separating them. Germline loops: CDR1 SGHTA, CDR2 FQGTGA. The CDR3 totals 14 residues. The CDR3: CASSPDRSFGELFF. The DNA of the CDR3 is TGTGCCAGCAGTCCCGACAGGTCCTTCGGGGAGCTGTTTTTT.

This chain links TRBV10-1 with TRBJ1-1; the match to TRBD1 covers 10 bases. Germline-derived CDR1 and CDR2 are WNHNN and SYGVQD (reference sequence). The CDR3 has 14 amino acids. With 8 bases clipped from V and 3 bases from J, the junction kept 6 bases outside the gene matches. In DNA form, the CDR3 reads TGCGCCAGCCGGGCGGGACAGGGGCACACTGAAGCTTTCTTT. The encoded protein is CASRAGQGHTEAFF.

The chain couples TRBV7-3 to TRBJ2-3; the D gene is possibly TRBD2 (5 bases). Germline V gene lookup returns CDR1 SGHTA and CDR2 FQGTGA. The length of the CDR3 is 15 residues. V lost 1 base and J 2 bases, leaving 10 bases between the germline ends. The CDR3 DNA is TGTGCCAGCAGCTTAAACCGGGGTACCACAGATACGCAGTATTTT. This codes for CASSLNRGTTDTQYF.